This is a list of T cell receptor beta chains from one sample in a study of T-cell reconstitution after alpha-beta-depleted transplantation in children. TCRdb itself ran the PCR reads through MiXCR, one entry per CDR3 protein. The table includes 350,000 to 400,000 distinct CDR3 sequences, over 20% detected once. The sample in question was PBMCs from the stem cell graft donor, obtained from the stem cell graft. These TCRs come from a human donor who donated a stem cell graft to a child with acute myeloid leukemia. The CDR3 runs from the conserved cysteine through the conserved F or W. A D gene is named only where the DNA matches it firmly. Clone size, where shown, is once, few, many, or a class for clones that have expanded.

clone size: many; D gene: .; J gene: TRBJ1-1; V gene: TRBV12-3/TRBV12-4; CDR3 protein: CASSPLAPNTEAFF; CDR3 DNA: TGTGCCAGCAGTCCCTTAGCGCCGAACACTGAAGCTTTCTTT
clone size: .; D gene: TRBD1; J gene: TRBJ2-7; V gene: TRBV7-9; CDR3 protein: CASSLALIAGDRALQYF; CDR3 DNA: TGTGCCAGCAGCTTAGCGCTAATCGCAGGGGACAGGGCATTACAGTACTTC
clone size: .; D gene: .; J gene: TRBJ1-6; V gene: TRBV27; CDR3 protein: CASTPGANSPLHF; CDR3 DNA: TGTGCCAGCACTCCGGGGGCGAATTCACCCCTCCACTTT
clone size: .; D gene: .; J gene: TRBJ2-1; V gene: TRBV20-1; CDR3 protein: CSARLVVSSYNEQFF; CDR3 DNA: TGCAGTGCTAGACTCGTGGTGAGCTCCTACAATGAGCAGTTCTTC
clone size: .; D gene: TRBD1; J gene: TRBJ2-2; V gene: TRBV5-1; CDR3 protein: CASSYQGADTGELFF; CDR3 DNA: TGCGCCAGCAGCTATCAGGGGGCCGACACCGGGGAGCTGTTTTTT
clone size: .; D gene: TRBD2; J gene: TRBJ2-2; V gene: TRBV20-1; CDR3 protein: CSARPVGAGPTGELFF; CDR3 DNA: TGCAGTGCTAGACCCGTGGGAGCGGGACCCACCGGGGAGCTGTTTTTT
clone size: .; D gene: .; J gene: TRBJ2-1; V gene: TRBV20-1; CDR3 protein: CSARDWEAPDYNEQFF; CDR3 DNA: TGCAGTGCTAGAGATTGGGAGGCCCCCGATTACAATGAGCAGTTCTTC
clone size: .; D gene: TRBD2; J gene: TRBJ2-1; V gene: TRBV6-1; CDR3 protein: CASSEGVAGPLEQFF; CDR3 DNA: TGTGCCAGCAGTGAAGGTGTAGCGGGACCCCTCGAGCAGTTCTTC
clone size: few; D gene: TRBD2; J gene: TRBJ2-2; V gene: TRBV5-1; CDR3 protein: CASSSGTSEAGELFF; CDR3 DNA: TGCGCCAGCAGCTCCGGGACTAGCGAGGCCGGGGAGCTGTTTTTT
clone size: few; D gene: .; J gene: TRBJ2-7; V gene: TRBV21-1; CDR3 protein: CASSKANGQGSAFYEQYF; CDR3 DNA: TGTGCCAGCAGCAAAGCCAATGGACAGGGGTCTGCTTTCTACGAGCAGTACTTC
clone size: few; D gene: .; J gene: TRBJ1-1; V gene: TRBV20-1; CDR3 protein: CSADSREVNTEAFF; CDR3 DNA: TGCAGTGCTGACAGCAGGGAGGTGAACACTGAAGCTTTCTTT
clone size: few; D gene: .; J gene: TRBJ2-1; V gene: TRBV5-1; CDR3 protein: CATTGEIINEQFF; CDR3 DNA: TGCGCCACTACCGGGGAGATCATCAATGAGCAGTTCTTC
clone size: once; D gene: .; J gene: TRBJ2-5; V gene: TRBV7-9; CDR3 protein: CASSPGGAYDTQYF; CDR3 DNA: TGTGCCAGCAGCCCCGGCGGGGCATATGACACCCAGTACTTC
clone size: .; D gene: .; J gene: TRBJ1-3; V gene: TRBV20-1; CDR3 protein: CSAREWGDGSGNTIYF; CDR3 DNA: TGCAGTGCTAGAGAGTGGGGGGACGGCTCTGGAAACACCATATATTTT
clone size: .; D gene: .; J gene: TRBJ2-3; V gene: TRBV30; CDR3 protein: CAWKGNTDTQYF; CDR3 DNA: TGTGCCTGGAAAGGGAACACAGATACGCAGTATTTT
clone size: .; D gene: .; J gene: TRBJ1-1; V gene: TRBV20-1; CDR3 protein: CSAPTGFMNTEAFF; CDR3 DNA: TGCAGTGCTCCGACAGGTTTTATGAACACTGAAGCTTTCTTT
clone size: .; D gene: TRBD2; J gene: TRBJ2-1; V gene: TRBV7-3; CDR3 protein: CASSLRRVAGDRNEQFF; CDR3 DNA: TGTGCCAGCAGCTTAAGGAGGGTAGCGGGAGATAGGAATGAGCAGTTCTTC
clone size: .; D gene: .; J gene: TRBJ2-1; V gene: TRBV12-3/TRBV12-4; CDR3 protein: CASSAAAWVNEQFF; CDR3 DNA: TGTGCCAGCAGTGCGGCCGCGTGGGTGAATGAGCAGTTCTTC
clone size: .; D gene: .; J gene: TRBJ1-1; V gene: TRBV3-1; CDR3 protein: CASSPTHSMNTEAFF; CDR3 DNA: TGTGCCAGCAGCCCCACGCACAGCATGAACACTGAAGCTTTCTTT
clone size: many; D gene: .; J gene: TRBJ2-1; V gene: TRBV9; CDR3 protein: CASSARQSSYNEQFF; CDR3 DNA: TGTGCCAGCAGCGCCCGACAGAGCTCCTACAATGAGCAGTTCTTC
clone size: few; D gene: TRBD1; J gene: TRBJ2-6; V gene: TRBV24-1; CDR3 protein: CATSRTGAGANVLTF; CDR3 DNA: TGTGCCACCAGCCGAACAGGGGCTGGGGCCAACGTCCTGACTTTC
clone size: .; D gene: .; J gene: TRBJ2-7; V gene: TRBV20-1; CDR3 protein: CSAMTNEQYF; CDR3 DNA: TGCAGTGCTATGACGAACGAGCAGTACTTC
clone size: few; D gene: .; J gene: TRBJ2-1; V gene: TRBV9; CDR3 protein: CASSVPDNEQFF; CDR3 DNA: TGTGCCAGCAGCGTCCCGGACAATGAGCAGTTCTTC
clone size: .; D gene: TRBD1; J gene: TRBJ2-3; V gene: TRBV5-4; CDR3 protein: CASSWGDLGQGTDTQYF; CDR3 DNA: TGTGCCAGCAGCTGGGGGGACTTAGGACAGGGGACAGATACGCAGTATTTT
clone size: many; D gene: TRBD1; J gene: TRBJ1-6; V gene: TRBV5-1; CDR3 protein: CASSLQTGDNSPLHF; CDR3 DNA: TGCGCCAGCAGCCTACAAACAGGGGATAATTCACCCCTCCACTTT
clone size: .; D gene: .; J gene: TRBJ1-6; V gene: TRBV12-3/TRBV12-4; CDR3 protein: CASSGGLGQNSPLHF; CDR3 DNA: TGTGCCAGCAGTGGCGGCTTGGGTCAGAATTCACCCCTCCACTTT
clone size: once; D gene: .; J gene: TRBJ1-3; V gene: TRBV4-2; CDR3 protein: CASSQGAGAGNTIYF; CDR3 DNA: TGTGCCAGCAGCCAAGGGGCGGGGGCCGGAAACACCATATATTTT
clone size: .; D gene: TRBD1; J gene: TRBJ2-2; V gene: TRBV29-1; CDR3 protein: CSITGTGNTGELFF; CDR3 DNA: TGCAGCATAACCGGGACAGGGAACACCGGGGAGCTGTTTTTT
clone size: .; D gene: .; J gene: TRBJ2-7; V gene: TRBV7-6; CDR3 protein: CASAMGQGIYEQYF; CDR3 DNA: TGTGCCAGCGCCATGGGCCAGGGAATTTACGAGCAGTACTTC
clone size: few; D gene: .; J gene: TRBJ2-1; V gene: TRBV4-3; CDR3 protein: CASSQDRSSPSYNEQFF; CDR3 DNA: TGCGCCAGCAGCCAAGATAGGAGCTCCCCCTCCTACAATGAGCAGTTCTTC
clone size: few; D gene: .; J gene: TRBJ2-7; V gene: TRBV27; CDR3 protein: CASSLKSGVVHEQYF; CDR3 DNA: TGTGCCAGCAGTTTAAAATCGGGGGTCGTCCACGAGCAGTACTTC
clone size: .; D gene: TRBD1; J gene: TRBJ1-1; V gene: TRBV20-1; CDR3 protein: CSASLWGQGYTEAFF; CDR3 DNA: TGCAGTGCTAGTCTTTGGGGACAGGGATACACTGAAGCTTTCTTT
clone size: .; D gene: .; J gene: TRBJ2-1; V gene: TRBV6-6; CDR3 protein: CASSYTDSHEQFF; CDR3 DNA: TGTGCCAGCAGTTACACCGATAGCCATGAGCAGTTCTTC
clone size: .; D gene: .; J gene: TRBJ2-3; V gene: TRBV29-1; CDR3 protein: CSVEGQTDTQYF; CDR3 DNA: TGCAGCGTTGAAGGCCAAACAGATACGCAGTATTTT
clone size: .; D gene: .; J gene: TRBJ2-1; V gene: TRBV4-1; CDR3 protein: CASSQVSGPHNEQFF; CDR3 DNA: TGCGCCAGCAGCCAAGTCTCGGGACCACACAATGAGCAGTTCTTC
clone size: many; D gene: TRBD2; J gene: TRBJ2-1; V gene: TRBV12-3/TRBV12-4; CDR3 protein: CASSWGRAAGDEQFF; CDR3 DNA: TGTGCCAGCAGTTGGGGGAGGGCCGCTGGTGATGAGCAGTTCTTC
clone size: .; D gene: TRBD1; J gene: TRBJ2-7; V gene: TRBV28; CDR3 protein: CASSNTGTVSYEQYF; CDR3 DNA: TGTGCCAGCAGTAACACAGGGACAGTCTCCTACGAGCAGTACTTC